Listed below are T cell receptor beta chains from one sample, sequenced in a study of neurological immune-mediated disorders. Using its own MiXCR run on the 5' RACE reads, TCRdb lists one record per CDR3 protein. This repertoire shows about 36,000 distinct CDR3 sequences, 10% found once; its top ten account for approximately 6.3%. Sequences were obtained from PBMCs. These receptors came from a woman younger than 45 with HTLV-1-associated myelopathy (HAM/TSP). Each CDR3 is given with its conserved first and last residue. D genes are given only for firm matches. The size of a clone is reported for some rows only, either as once, few or many, or as a class for expanded clones.

TRBJ2-1	TRBV3-1	many	TRBD2	TGTGCCAGCAGCCAGAAGCGGGGGGGGTCCTACAATGAGCAGTTCTTC	CASSQKRGGSYNEQFF
TRBJ1-2	TRBV20-1	many	NA	TGCAGTGCCCGTAGGGCAGGGGCGGCTGGCTACACCTTC	CSARRAGAAGYTF
TRBJ1-1	TRBV12-3/TRBV12-4	many	TRBD1	TGTGCCAGCCAGGACAGGACCTTCATGAACACTGAAGCTTTCTTT	CASQDRTFMNTEAFF
TRBJ2-7	TRBV4-1	NA	NA	TGCGCCAGCAGCCAAGGCGTAGAGCCTACCTACGAGCAGTACTTC	CASSQGVEPTYEQYF
TRBJ1-6	TRBV6-2/TRBV6-3	many	TRBD1	TGTGCCAGCAGTTCTACGACAGGGGGGTATAATTCACCCCTCCACTTT	CASSSTTGGYNSPLHF
TRBJ1-1	TRBV5-1	many	NA	TGCGCCAGCAGCTTCTTGGTTGGCACTGAAGCTTTCTTT	CASSFLVGTEAFF
TRBJ1-2	TRBV12-3/TRBV12-4	NA	TRBD1	TGTGCCAGCACCATGACAGGGGGCTCCTATGGCTACACCTTC	CASTMTGGSYGYTF
TRBJ1-5	TRBV20-1	many	NA	TGCAGTGCTGCCGACGGGAATAGCAATCAGCCCCAGCATTTT	CSAADGNSNQPQHF
TRBJ1-5	TRBV20-1	few	NA	TGCAGTGCCCTGGCACAGGGCGGGCAGCCCCAGCATTTT	CSALAQGGQPQHF
TRBJ1-1	TRBV11-3	many	NA	TGTGCCAGCAGCGGGACCCCGATGGGCACTGAAGCTTTCTTT	CASSGTPMGTEAFF
TRBJ1-4	TRBV20-1	medium-sized	TRBD1	TGCAGTGCTAGGGAACATACAGGGGGCCGTAATGAAAAACTGTTTTTT	CSAREHTGGRNEKLFF
TRBJ2-7	TRBV3-1	many	NA	TGTGCCAGCAGCCATAGGTTTGTGCAGTACTTC	CASSHRFVQYF
TRBJ1-4	TRBV5-1	many	NA	TGCGCCAGCAGCTTCAGGGCAGGGGTGGGAGAAAAACTGTTTTTT	CASSFRAGVGEKLFF
TRBJ2-7	TRBV10-1	few	NA	TGCGCCAGCAGATACGTCCCCCGTAGCAGCGAGCAGTACTTC	CASRYVPRSSEQYF
TRBJ2-7	TRBV5-1	NA	TRBD2	TGCGCCAGCAGCTTGAGGGCGGGGGTGACCTACGAGCAGTACTTC	CASSLRAGVTYEQYF
TRBJ2-1	TRBV5-6	many	TRBD2	TGTGCCAGCAGCTTGTTTTCGCCCCTTGGCGGGGGGCCACGGGATGAGCAGTTCTTC	CASSLFSPLGGGPRDEQFF
TRBJ1-1	TRBV29-1	many	NA	TGCAGCGGGACTAAAAACAGGGCGAACACTGAAGCTTTCTTT	CSGTKNRANTEAFF
TRBJ2-3	TRBV5-1	many	NA	TGCGCCAGCAGCTTAAACTTCCTCACAGATACGCAGTATTTT	CASSLNFLTDTQYF
TRBJ1-6	TRBV20-1	many	TRBD1	TGCAGTGCCCCCGGGACAGGGCCCACGCTTGGGTCACCCCTCCACTTT	CSAPGTGPTLGSPLHF
TRBJ2-3	TRBV7-2	many	TRBD2	TGTGCCAGCAGAGCTAGCGGGGGGCGCACAGATACGCAGTATTTT	CASRASGGRTDTQYF
TRBJ2-3	TRBV5-1	many	TRBD2	TGCGCCAGCAGCTCCCCGGGACTAGCAACAGATACGCAGTATTTT	CASSSPGLATDTQYF
TRBJ1-1	TRBV5-1	many	NA	TGCGCCAGCGGGGCAGTGAACACTGAAGCTTTCTTT	CASGAVNTEAFF
TRBJ1-1	TRBV9	many	NA	TGTGCCAGCAGCGAGAGCCGGCGGGGAGAAGCTTTCTTT	CASSESRRGEAFF
TRBJ1-5	TRBV11-3	few	NA	TGTGCCAGCAGCTCGGGACGGCAAAATCAGCCCCAGCATTTT	CASSSGRQNQPQHF
TRBJ2-7	TRBV20-1	once	TRBD1	TGCAGTGCTAGAGATCGACAGGGGGACTACGATCAGTACTTC	CSARDRQGDYDQYF
TRBJ1-1	TRBV12-3/TRBV12-4	NA	NA	TGTGCCAGCAGCTACCCGCGGCGGGACCCTGAAGCTTTCTTT	CASSYPRRDPEAFF
TRBJ1-2	TRBV4-1	many	TRBD1	TGCGCCAGCAGCCAAACCGGGACAGGGTACCATGGCTACACCTTC	CASSQTGTGYHGYTF
TRBJ1-2	TRBV20-1	many	TRBD1	TGCAGTGCTAGAGGGACAGGGGGTGGCTACACCTTC	CSARGTGGGYTF
TRBJ1-6	TRBV20-1	many	NA	TGCAGTGCTAGCCCGGGCGCGAGGAGCAGCCGGCCCCTCCACTTT	CSASPGARSSRPLHF
TRBJ2-3	TRBV6-2/TRBV6-3	NA	TRBD2	TGTGCCAGCAGCCAAATAGCGGGGGGAATCGGCACGCAGTATTTT	CASSQIAGGIGTQYF
TRBJ2-1	TRBV29-1	many	NA	TGCAGCGTTGGGCTAGCCGATTATGAGCAGTTCTTC	CSVGLADYEQFF
TRBJ1-2	TRBV4-2	NA	NA	TGTGCCAGCAGCCAAGATGCTGGCACAGCCGGTAGGGCTGGCTACACCTTC	CASSQDAGTAGRAGYTF
TRBJ2-1	TRBV20-1	many	TRBD2	TGCAGTGCTAGAGATCCACTAGCGGGGGTACGTGAGCAGTTCTTC	CSARDPLAGVREQFF
TRBJ1-4	TRBV20-1	many	NA	TGCAGTGCAAAGGACGGAACTAATGAAAAACTGTTTTTT	CSAKDGTNEKLFF
TRBJ1-1	TRBV20-1	many	NA	TGCAGTGCCAGTCAAGCAGGGGCAATGAACACTGAAGCTTTCTTT	CSASQAGAMNTEAFF
TRBJ2-7	TRBV20-1	many	TRBD2	TGCAGTGCTAGAGACGGGACTAGCGGGGCCTACGAGCAGTACTTC	CSARDGTSGAYEQYF
TRBJ1-2	TRBV6-2/TRBV6-3	many	NA	TGTGCCAGCAGTGCCGACTCGCAGGGATACTATGGCTACACCTTC	CASSADSQGYYGYTF